This record covers a single TCR beta chain. The antigen it recognizes is unknown. Base qualities are missing; no much larger clone stands one base away. This record comes from a study of blood T cell repertoires in COVID-19 (dated by TCRdb to the early 2020s). About the study as a whole: Collaborator samples came from the United States, Italy and Spain and covered acute and convalescent phases of COVID-19. The repertoires were made available in a free public database intended to serve as a resource for research on the immune response to SARS-CoV-2. Where available, HLA class I and class II types were taken from metadata supplied by the sample provider and were not determined by assay-based typing. Subjects who had been exposed to COVID-19, were actively infected with it, or had recovered from it provided the deeply sampled blood TCRbeta repertoires that made up the dataset. The material from the prospective study consisted of cDNA or gDNA derived from T cells, B-cell-depleted T cells, or PBMCs. Samples were obtained from the ongoing ImmuneRACE study (first 160 participants) and from about 1,300 subjects provided by 6 global collaborators. Nearly every sample came with metadata listing a de-identified subject ID, COVID-19 status, age in years and sex. General study outcomes and caveats: Clinical and demographic metadata were provided uncurated, with the amount varying by source and participant.

TCRbeta CDR3 regions were amplified from genomic DNA using the immunoSEQ Assay, a bias-controlled multiplex PCR. For the original study's pipeline: Within the assay, amplification of reference gene primers was used to estimate how many nucleated cells each sample contained. To quantify the absolute abundance of each unique TCRbeta CDR3 rearrangement, sequence reads were collapsed and filtered. For each sample, productive Simpson clonality was calculated by taking the square root of Simpson's diversity index across productive rearrangements. TCRdb took this table from immuneACCESS and kept in-frame rearrangements with V and J called. Such tables lack part of the clones; where checked against another copy, unresolved V genes explain under half of the gap, and the rest is unexplained. V and J calls and clone size follow that table, whereas D and trimming were derived from the DNA. A total of 90,000 to 120,000 clones appear in this sample, around 90% of them only once. The biggest ten clones account for roughly 6% of the sample.

The collaborating institutions used their own protocols to collect whole blood in K2EDTA tubes. For TCRbeta analysis, collaborators shipped samples as frozen whole blood, isolated PBMCs, or DNA extracted from either of those sample types. Here V drops 4 bases and J drops 0 bases, and the junction holds 11 bases not matched to any gene. From its cysteine to its phenylalanine, the CDR3 spans 19 amino acids. Kept here is only the CDR3 DNA, which spans 57 bases and is read in frame from base 1. As encoded in the germline V gene, CDR1 is MGHRA while CDR2 is YSYEKL. The sequence links TRBV4-1 to TRBJ2-1; 11 of the junction bases match TRBD2. The sample consisted of peripheral blood. The receptor's source is a human donor in a cohort sampled during active COVID-19. DNA sequence: TGCGCCAGCAGCCGCTTGCCCTCTAGCGGGGGGTCCTCCTACAATGAGCAGTTCTTC. It is translated as CASSRLPSSGGSSYNEQFF.